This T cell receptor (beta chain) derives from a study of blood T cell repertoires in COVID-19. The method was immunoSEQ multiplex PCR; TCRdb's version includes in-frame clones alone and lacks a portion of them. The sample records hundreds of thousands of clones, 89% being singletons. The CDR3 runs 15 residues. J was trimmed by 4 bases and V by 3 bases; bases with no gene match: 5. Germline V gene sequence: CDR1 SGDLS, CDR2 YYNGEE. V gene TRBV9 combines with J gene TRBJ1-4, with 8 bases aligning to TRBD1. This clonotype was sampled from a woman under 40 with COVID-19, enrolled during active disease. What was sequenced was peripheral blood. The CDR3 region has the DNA TGTGCCAGCAGCGCATCAGGGGGCCTTAATGAAAAACTGTTTTTT. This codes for CASSASGGLNEKLFF.